The TCR beta chain described here comes from a study of blood T cell repertoires in COVID-19. Looking at the study overall: From T cells, B-cell-depleted T cells, or PBMCs came the material, which was cDNA or gDNA.

From germline, CDR1 is SGDLS and CDR2 YYNGEE. After removal of 2 bases from V and 4 bases from J, the junction contained 8 bases not matched to a gene. The CDR3 contains 15 residues. Generated by immunoSEQ multiplex PCR, the TCRdb table keeps only in-frame clones and is missing some. The data show approximately 100,000 clones, over 70% seen once. Material: peripheral blood. V gene TRBV9 combines with J gene TRBJ2-5; 7 positions agree with TRBD2. The receptor comes from a man between 65 and 85 years old with acute or convalescent COVID-19. The CDR3 DNA is TGTGCCAGCAGCGTCTCGGGGGGAGTGAGAGAGACCCAGTACTTC. This gives the protein CASSVSGGVRETQYF.